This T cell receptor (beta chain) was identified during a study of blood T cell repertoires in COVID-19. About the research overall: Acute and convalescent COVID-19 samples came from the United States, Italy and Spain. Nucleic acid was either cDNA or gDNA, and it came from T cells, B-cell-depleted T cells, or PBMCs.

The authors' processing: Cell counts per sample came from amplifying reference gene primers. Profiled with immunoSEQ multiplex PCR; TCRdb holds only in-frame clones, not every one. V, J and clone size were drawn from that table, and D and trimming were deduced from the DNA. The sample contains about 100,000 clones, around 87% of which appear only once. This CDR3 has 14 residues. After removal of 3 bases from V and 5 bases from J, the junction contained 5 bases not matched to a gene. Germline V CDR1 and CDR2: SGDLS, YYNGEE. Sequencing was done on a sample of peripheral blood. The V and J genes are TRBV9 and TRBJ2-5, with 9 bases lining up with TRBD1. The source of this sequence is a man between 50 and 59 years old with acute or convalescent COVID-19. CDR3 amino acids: CASSEGQGQETQYF. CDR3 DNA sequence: TGTGCCAGCAGCGAGGGACAGGGTCAGGAGACCCAGTACTTC.